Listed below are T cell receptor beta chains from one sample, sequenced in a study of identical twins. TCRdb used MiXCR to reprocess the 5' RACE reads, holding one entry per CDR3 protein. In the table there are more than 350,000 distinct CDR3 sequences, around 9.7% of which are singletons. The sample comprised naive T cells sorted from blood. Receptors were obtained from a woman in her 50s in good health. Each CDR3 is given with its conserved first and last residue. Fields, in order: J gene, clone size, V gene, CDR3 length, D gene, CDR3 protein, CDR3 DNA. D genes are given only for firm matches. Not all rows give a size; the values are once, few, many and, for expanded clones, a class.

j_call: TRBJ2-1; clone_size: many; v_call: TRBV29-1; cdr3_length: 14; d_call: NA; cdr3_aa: CSVLSASSYNEQFF; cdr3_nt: TGCAGCGTTTTATCTGCGAGCTCCTACAATGAGCAGTTCTTC
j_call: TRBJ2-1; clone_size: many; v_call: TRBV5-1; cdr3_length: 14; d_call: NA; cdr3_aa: CASSFFREDNEQFF; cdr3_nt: TGCGCCAGCAGCTTTTTCCGTGAGGACAATGAGCAGTTCTTC
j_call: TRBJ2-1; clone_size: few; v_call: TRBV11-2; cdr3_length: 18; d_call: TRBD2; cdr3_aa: CASSPRELGGRGKNEQFF; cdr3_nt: TGTGCCAGCAGCCCACGGGAGTTGGGCGGGAGGGGGAAGAATGAGCAGTTCTTC
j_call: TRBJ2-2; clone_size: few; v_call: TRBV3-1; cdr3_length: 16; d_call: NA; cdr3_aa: CASSHLRGGDTGELFF; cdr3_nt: TGTGCCAGCAGCCATCTCAGGGGAGGGGACACCGGGGAGCTGTTTTTT
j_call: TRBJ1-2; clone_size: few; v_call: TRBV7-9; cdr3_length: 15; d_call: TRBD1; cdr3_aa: CASTYSDRSNYGYTF; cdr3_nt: TGTGCCAGCACCTACTCGGACAGGTCGAACTATGGCTACACCTTC
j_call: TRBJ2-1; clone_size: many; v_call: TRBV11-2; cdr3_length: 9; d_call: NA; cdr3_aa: CASRNEQFF; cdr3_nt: TGTGCCAGCAGAAATGAGCAGTTCTTC
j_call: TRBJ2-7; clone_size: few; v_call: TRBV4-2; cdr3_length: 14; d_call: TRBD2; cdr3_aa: CASSQVERGYEQYF; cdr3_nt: TGTGCCAGCAGCCAAGTTGAGCGGGGTTACGAGCAGTACTTC
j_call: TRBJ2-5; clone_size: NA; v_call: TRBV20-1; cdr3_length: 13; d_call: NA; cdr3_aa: CSARDPRGQIQYF; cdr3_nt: TGCAGTGCTAGAGACCCGCGTGGACAGATCCAGTACTTC
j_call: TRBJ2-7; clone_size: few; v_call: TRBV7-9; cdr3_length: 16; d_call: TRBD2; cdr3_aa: CASSLWGGRREYEQYF; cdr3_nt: TGTGCCAGCAGCTTATGGGGCGGGAGGAGGGAGTACGAGCAGTACTTC
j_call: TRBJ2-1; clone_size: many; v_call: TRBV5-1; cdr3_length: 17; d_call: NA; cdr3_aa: CASSLINRGSSYNEQFF; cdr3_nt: TGCGCCAGCAGCTTAATAAATCGGGGGTCCTCCTACAATGAGCAGTTCTTC
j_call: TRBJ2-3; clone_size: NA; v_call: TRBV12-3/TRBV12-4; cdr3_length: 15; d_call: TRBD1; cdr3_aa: CASTPPGQGLDTQYF; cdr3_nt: TGTGCCAGCACGCCCCCGGGACAGGGTTTAGATACGCAGTATTTT
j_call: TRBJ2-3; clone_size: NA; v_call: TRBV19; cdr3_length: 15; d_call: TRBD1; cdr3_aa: CASSMGTGGADTQYF; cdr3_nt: TGTGCCAGTAGTATGGGGACAGGGGGCGCAGATACGCAGTATTTT
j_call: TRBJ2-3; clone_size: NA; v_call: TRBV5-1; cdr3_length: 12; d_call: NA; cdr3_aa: CAGTGPTDTQYF; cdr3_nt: TGCGCCGGAACAGGGCCCACAGATACGCAGTATTTT
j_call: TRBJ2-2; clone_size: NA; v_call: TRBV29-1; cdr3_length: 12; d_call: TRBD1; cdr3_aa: CSVARGRGELFF; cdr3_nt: TGCAGCGTTGCCAGGGGGCGAGGGGAGCTGTTTTTT
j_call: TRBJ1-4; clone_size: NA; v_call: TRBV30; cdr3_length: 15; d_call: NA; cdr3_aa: CAWSVLAGSNEKLFF; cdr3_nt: TGTGCCTGGAGTGTATTAGCAGGGTCAAATGAAAAACTGTTTTTT
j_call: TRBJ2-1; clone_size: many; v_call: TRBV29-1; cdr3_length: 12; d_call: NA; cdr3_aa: CSVHEGVNEQFF; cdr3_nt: TGCAGCGTTCACGAGGGAGTCAATGAGCAGTTCTTC
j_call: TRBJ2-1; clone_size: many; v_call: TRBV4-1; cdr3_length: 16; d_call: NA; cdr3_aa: CASSQEGQSSYNEQFF; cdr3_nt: TGCGCCAGCAGCCAAGAGGGACAAAGCTCCTACAATGAGCAGTTCTTC
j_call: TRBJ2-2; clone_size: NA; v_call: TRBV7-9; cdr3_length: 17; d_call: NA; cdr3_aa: CASSSPAGGANTGELFF; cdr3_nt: TGTGCCAGCAGCTCTCCAGCGGGCGGGGCGAACACCGGGGAGCTGTTTTTT
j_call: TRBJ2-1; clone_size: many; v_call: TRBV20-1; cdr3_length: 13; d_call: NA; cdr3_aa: CSWRGSSYNEQFF; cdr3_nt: TGCAGTTGGAGAGGGAGCTCCTACAATGAGCAGTTCTTC
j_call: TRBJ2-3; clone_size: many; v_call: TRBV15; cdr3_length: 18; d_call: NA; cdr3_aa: CATSRGTRGARSADTQYF; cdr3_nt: TGTGCCACCAGCAGAGGCACTAGGGGGGCTCGGAGCGCAGATACGCAGTATTTT
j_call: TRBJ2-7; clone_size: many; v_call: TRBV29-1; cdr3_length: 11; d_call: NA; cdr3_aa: CSVGQTYEQYF; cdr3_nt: TGCAGCGTGGGCCAGACCTACGAGCAGTACTTC
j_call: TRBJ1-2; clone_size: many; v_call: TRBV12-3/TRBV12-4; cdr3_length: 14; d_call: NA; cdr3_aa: CASSSRPWSYGYTF; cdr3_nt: TGTGCCAGCAGTTCCCGACCCTGGAGCTATGGCTACACCTTC
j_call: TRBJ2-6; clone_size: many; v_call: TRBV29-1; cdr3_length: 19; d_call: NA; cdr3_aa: CSVQTSYGKISSGANVLTF; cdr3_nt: TGCAGCGTGCAGACCTCTTATGGGAAAATAAGCTCTGGGGCCAACGTCCTGACTTTC
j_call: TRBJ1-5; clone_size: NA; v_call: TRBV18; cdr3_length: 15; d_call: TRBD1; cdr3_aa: CASSPVQGALEPQHF; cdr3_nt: TGTGCCAGCTCACCTGTACAGGGGGCCCTTGAGCCCCAGCATTTT
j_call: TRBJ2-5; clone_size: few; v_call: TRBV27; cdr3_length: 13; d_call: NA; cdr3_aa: CASSRPGQETQYF; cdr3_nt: TGTGCCAGCAGCCGACCCGGTCAAGAGACCCAGTACTTC
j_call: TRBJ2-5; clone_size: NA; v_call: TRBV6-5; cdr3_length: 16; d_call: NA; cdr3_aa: CASSFAGPRGQETQYF; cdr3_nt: TGTGCCAGCAGTTTCGCGGGCCCTCGGGGCCAAGAGACCCAGTACTTC
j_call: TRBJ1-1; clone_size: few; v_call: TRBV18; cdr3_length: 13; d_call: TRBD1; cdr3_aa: CASSPRTGGEAFF; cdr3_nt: TGTGCCAGCTCACCCCGGACAGGGGGCGAAGCTTTCTTT
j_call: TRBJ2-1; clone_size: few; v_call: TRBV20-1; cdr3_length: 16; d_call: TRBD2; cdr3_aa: CSAQTLAGGPYNEQFF; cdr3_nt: TGCAGTGCCCAAACACTAGCGGGAGGCCCCTACAATGAGCAGTTCTTC
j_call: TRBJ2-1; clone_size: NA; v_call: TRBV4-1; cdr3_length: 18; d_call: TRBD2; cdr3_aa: CASRPGLAVPSSYNEQFF; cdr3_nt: TGCGCCAGCAGACCGGGACTAGCGGTTCCGAGCTCCTACAATGAGCAGTTCTTC
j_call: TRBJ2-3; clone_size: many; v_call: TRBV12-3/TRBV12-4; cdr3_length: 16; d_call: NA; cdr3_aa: CASSFPRHRRPDTQYF; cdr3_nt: TGTGCCAGCAGTTTCCCCCGCCATCGGAGGCCAGATACGCAGTATTTT
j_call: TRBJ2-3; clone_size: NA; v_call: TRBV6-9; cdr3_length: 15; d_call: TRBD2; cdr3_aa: CASGMASGSPDTQYF; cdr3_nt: TGTGCCAGCGGGATGGCTAGCGGGAGCCCAGATACGCAGTATTTT
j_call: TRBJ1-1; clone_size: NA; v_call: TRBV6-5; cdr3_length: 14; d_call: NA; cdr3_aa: CASSYQSGTIGAFF; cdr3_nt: TGTGCCAGCAGTTACCAATCCGGGACAATTGGAGCTTTCTTT
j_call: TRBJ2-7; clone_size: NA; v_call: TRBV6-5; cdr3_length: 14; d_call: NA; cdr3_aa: CASSYSPGAYEQYF; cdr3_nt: TGTGCCAGCAGTTACTCCCCCGGAGCCTACGAGCAGTACTTC